This T cell receptor beta chain was sequenced during a study of blood T cell repertoires in COVID-19. This table comes from immunoSEQ multiplex PCR, and its TCRdb copy is limited to in-frame clones, with some not included. The repertoire holds about 300,000 clones, with roughly 85% as singletons. CDR1 and CDR2 from the germline V gene are MGHRA and YSYEKL. This CDR3 is 17 amino acids long. The V end was cut by 6 bases, the J end by 10 bases, with 25 bases between. The V call is TRBV4-1, the J call TRBJ1-6, with a tentative D call TRBD1 (5 bases). The sample consisted of PBMCs or T cells enriched from blood (not recorded which). This clonotype originated in a woman under 40 who had recovered from COVID-19. CDR3 residues: CASRLTAASGGGSPLHF. The CDR3 bases are TGCGCCAGCAGACTAACCGCGGCGTCGGGGGGTGGGTCACCCCTCCACTTT.